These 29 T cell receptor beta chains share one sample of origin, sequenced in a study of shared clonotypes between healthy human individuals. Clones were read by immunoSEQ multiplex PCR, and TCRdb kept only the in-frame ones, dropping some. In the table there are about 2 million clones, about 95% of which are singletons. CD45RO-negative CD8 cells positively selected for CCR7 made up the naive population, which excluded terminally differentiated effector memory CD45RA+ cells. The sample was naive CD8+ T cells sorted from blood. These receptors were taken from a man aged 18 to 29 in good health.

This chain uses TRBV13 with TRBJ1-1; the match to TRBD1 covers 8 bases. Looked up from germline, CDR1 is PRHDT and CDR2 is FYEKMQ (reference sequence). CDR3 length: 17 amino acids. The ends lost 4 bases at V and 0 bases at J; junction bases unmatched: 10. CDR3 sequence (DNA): TGTGCCAGCAGCTCTCCCGGACAGGGACTCATGAACACTGAAGCTTTCTTT. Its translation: CASSSPGQGLMNTEAFF.

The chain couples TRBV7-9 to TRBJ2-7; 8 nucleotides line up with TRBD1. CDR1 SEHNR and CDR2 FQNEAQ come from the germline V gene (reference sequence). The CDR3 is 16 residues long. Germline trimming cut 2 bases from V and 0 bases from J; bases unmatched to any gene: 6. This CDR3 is CASSLPATGGSYEQYF. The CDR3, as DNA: TGTGCCAGCAGCTTACCCGCTACAGGGGGCTCCTACGAGCAGTACTTC.

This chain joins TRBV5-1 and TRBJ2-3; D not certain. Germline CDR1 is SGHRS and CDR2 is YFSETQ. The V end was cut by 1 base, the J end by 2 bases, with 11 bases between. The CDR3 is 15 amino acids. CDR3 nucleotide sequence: TGCGCCAGCAGCTTGTACGACGGATACACAGATACGCAGTATTTT. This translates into CASSLYDGYTDTQYF.

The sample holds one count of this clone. This CDR3 reads CSVEDLTRGYQETQYF. As DNA, the CDR3 is TGCAGCGTTGAAGATCTGACTCGAGGGTACCAAGAGACCCAGTACTTC. The chain is built from TRBV29-1 and TRBJ2-5; TRBD2 is a possible D gene (5 bases). CDR3 length equals 16 residues. Germline loops: CDR1 SQVTM, CDR2 ANQGSEA. Trimming stripped 0 bases from V and 0 bases from J, with 14 bases between.

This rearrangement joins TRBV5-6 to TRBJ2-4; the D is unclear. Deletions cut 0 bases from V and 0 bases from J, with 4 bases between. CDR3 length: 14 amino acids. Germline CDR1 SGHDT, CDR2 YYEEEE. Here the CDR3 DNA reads TGTGCCAGCAGCTTGGGGGAAGCCAAAAACATTCAGTACTTC. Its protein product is CASSLGEAKNIQYF.

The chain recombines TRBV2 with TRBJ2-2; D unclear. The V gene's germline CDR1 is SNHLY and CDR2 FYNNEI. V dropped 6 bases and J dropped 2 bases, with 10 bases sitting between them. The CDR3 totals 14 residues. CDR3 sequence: CASSLWLNTGELFF. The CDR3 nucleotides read TGTGCCAGCAGCCTTTGGCTAAACACCGGGGAGCTGTTTTTT.

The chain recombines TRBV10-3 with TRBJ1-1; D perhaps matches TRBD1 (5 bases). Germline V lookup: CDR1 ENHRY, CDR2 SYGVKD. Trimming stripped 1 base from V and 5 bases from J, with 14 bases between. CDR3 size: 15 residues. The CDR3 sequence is CAISELGESGTEAFF. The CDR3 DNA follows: TGTGCCATCAGTGAGTTAGGGGAATCAGGAACTGAAGCTTTCTTT.

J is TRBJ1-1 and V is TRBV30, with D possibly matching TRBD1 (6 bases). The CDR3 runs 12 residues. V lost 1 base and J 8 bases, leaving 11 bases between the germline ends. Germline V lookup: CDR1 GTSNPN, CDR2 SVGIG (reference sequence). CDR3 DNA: TGTGCCTGGAGTGACCTAACAGGGGAAGCTTTCTTT. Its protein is CAWSDLTGEAFF.

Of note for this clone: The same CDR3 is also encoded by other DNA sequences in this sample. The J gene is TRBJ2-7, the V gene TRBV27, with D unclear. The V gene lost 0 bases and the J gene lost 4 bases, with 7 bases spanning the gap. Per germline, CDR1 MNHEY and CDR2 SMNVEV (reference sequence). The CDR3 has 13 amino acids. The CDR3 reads CASSLSGSYEQYF. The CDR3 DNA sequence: TGTGCCAGCAGTTTATCGGGGTCGTACGAGCAGTACTTC.

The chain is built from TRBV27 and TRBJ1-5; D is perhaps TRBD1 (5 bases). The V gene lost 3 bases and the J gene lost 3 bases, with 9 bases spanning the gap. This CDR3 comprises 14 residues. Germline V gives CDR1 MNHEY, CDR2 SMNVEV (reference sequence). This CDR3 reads CASSLGQTNQPQHF. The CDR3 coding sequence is TGTGCCAGCAGTTTGGGGCAGACCAATCAGCCCCAGCATTTT.

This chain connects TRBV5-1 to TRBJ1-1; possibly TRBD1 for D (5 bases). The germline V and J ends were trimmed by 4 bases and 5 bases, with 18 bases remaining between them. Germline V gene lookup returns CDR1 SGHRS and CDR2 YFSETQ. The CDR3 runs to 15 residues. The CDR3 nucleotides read TGCGCCAGCAGCCCCAGTCCTGGCGAGGGGACTGAAGCTTTCTTT. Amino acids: CASSPSPGEGTEAFF. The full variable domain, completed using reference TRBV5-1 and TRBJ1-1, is KAGVTQTPRYLIKTRGQQVTLSCSPISGHRSVSWYQQTPGQGLQFLFEYFSETQRNKGNFPGRFSGRQFSNSRSEMNVSTLELGDSALYLCASSPSPGEGTEAFFGQGTRLTVV.

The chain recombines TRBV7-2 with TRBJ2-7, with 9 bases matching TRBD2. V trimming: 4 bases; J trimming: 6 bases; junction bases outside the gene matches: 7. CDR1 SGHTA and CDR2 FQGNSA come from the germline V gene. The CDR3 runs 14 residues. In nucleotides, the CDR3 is TGTGCCAGCAGCTATCCGGGACTAGCCCGCGAGCAGTACTTC. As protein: CASSYPGLAREQYF.

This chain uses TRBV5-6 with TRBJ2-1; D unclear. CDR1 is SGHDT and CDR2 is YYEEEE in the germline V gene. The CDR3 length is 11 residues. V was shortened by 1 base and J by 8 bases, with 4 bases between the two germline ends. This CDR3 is CASSLYDEQFF. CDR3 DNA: TGTGCCAGCAGCTTGTATGATGAGCAGTTCTTC.

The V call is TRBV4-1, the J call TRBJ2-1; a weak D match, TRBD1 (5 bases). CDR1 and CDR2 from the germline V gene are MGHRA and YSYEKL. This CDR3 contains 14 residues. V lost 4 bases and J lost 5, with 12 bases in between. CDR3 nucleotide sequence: TGCGCCAGCAGCCCTCTCCTAGGGGACAATGAGCAGTTCTTC. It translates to CASSPLLGDNEQFF.

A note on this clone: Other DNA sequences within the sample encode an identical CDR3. The CDR3 sequence is CASSLAGQGFYNEQFF. The CDR3 nucleotides read TGTGCCAGCAGCTTGGCGGGACAGGGCTTTTACAATGAGCAGTTCTTC. The rearrangement links TRBV5-6 to TRBJ2-1; TRBD1 matches at 9 bases. The length of the CDR3 is 16 residues. The germline V gene has CDR1 SGHDT and CDR2 YYEEEE. J lost 4 bases, V lost 0 bases, and 5 bases had no gene match.

The CDR3 coding sequence is TGTGCCAGCAGAGAAACAGGGGAGTGGGATGGCTACACCTTC. This encodes CASRETGEWDGYTF. This chain connects TRBV6-5 to TRBJ1-2; TRBD1 matches at 7 bases. Germline trimming cut 6 bases from V and 6 bases from J; bases unmatched to any gene: 10. Germline assignment: CDR1 MNHEY and CDR2 SVGAGI. The CDR3 is 14 amino acids.

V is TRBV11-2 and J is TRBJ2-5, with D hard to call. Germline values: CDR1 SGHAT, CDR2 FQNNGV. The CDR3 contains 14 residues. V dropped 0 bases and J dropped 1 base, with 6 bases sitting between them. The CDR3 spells CASSLESTQETQYF. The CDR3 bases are TGTGCCAGCAGCTTAGAGTCTACCCAAGAGACCCAGTACTTC.

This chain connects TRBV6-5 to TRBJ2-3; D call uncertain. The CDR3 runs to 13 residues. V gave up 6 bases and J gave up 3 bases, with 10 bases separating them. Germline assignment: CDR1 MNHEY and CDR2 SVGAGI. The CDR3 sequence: CASSPVPTDTQYF. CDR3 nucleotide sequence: TGTGCCAGCAGCCCCGTGCCGACAGATACGCAGTATTTT.

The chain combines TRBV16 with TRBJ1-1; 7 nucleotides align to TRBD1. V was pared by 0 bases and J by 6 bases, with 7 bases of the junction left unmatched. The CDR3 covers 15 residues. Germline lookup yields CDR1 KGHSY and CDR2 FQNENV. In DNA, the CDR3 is TGTGCCAGCAGCCAATCGAAAGGGGGCTTCCCTGAAGCTTTCTTT. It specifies CASSQSKGGFPEAFF. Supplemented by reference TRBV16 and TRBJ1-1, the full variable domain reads GEEVAQTPKHLVRGEGQKAKLYCAPIKGHSYVFWYQQVLKNEFKFLISFQNENVFDETGMPKERFSAKCLPNSPCSLEIQATKLEDSAVYFCASSQSKGGFPEAFFGQGTRLTVV.

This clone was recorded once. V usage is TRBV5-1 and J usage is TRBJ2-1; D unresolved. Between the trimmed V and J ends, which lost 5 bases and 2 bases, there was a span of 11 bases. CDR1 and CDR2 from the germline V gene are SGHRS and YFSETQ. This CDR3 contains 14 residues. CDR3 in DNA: TGCGCCAGCAGTTATGGACGGGCCTACAATGAGCAGTTCTTC. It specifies CASSYGRAYNEQFF.

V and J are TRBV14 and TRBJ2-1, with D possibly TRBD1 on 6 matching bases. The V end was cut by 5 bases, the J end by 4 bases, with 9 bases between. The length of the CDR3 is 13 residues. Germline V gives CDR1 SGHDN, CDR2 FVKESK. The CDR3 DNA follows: TGTGCCAGCAGCTGGGGGCTTTACAATGAGCAGTTCTTC. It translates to CASSWGLYNEQFF. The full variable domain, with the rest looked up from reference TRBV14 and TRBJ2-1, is EAGVTQFPSHSVIEKGQTVTLRCDPISGHDNLYWYRRVMGKEIKFLLHFVKESKQDESGMPNNRFLAERTGGTYSTLKVQPAELEDSGVYFCASSWGLYNEQFFGPGTRLTVL.

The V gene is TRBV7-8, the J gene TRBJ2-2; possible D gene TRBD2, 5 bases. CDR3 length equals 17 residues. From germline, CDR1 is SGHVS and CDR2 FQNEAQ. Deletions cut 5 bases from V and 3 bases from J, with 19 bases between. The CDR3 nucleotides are TGTGCCAGCAGCCTACTCCAGCGGCCCGGAGACACCGGGGAGCTGTTTTTT. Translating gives CASSLLQRPGDTGELFF.

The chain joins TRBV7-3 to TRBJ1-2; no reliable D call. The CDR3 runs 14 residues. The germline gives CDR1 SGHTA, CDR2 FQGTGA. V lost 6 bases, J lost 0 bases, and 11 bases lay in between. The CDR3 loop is CASSSDDTNYGYTF. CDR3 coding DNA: TGTGCCAGCAGTTCCGATGATACTAACTATGGCTACACCTTC. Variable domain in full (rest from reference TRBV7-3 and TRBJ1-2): GAGVSQTPSNKVTEKGKYVELRCDPISGHTALYWYRQSLGQGPEFLIYFQGTGAADDSGLPNDRFFAVRPEGSVSTLKIQRTERGDSAVYLCASSSDDTNYGYTFGSGTRLTVV.

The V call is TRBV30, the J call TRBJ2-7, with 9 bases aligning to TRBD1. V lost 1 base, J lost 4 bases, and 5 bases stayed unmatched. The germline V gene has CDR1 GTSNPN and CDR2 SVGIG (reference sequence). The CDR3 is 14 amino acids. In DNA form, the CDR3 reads TGTGCCTGGAGTGGAACGGGACAGGGTTACGAGCAGTACTTC. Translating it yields CAWSGTGQGYEQYF. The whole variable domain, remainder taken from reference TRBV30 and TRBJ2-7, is SQTIHQWPATLVQPVGSPLSLECTVEGTSNPNLYWYRQAAGRGLQLLFYSVGIGQISSEVPQNLSASRPQDRQFILSSKKLLLSDSGFYLCAWSGTGQGYEQYFGPGTRLTVT.

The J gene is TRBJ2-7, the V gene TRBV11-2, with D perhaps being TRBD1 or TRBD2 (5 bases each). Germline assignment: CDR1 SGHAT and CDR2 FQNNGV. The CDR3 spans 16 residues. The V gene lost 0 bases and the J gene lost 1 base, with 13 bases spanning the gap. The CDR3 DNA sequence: TGTGCCAGCAGCTTAGAGGGACGTCTAGGTTCCTACGAGCAGTACTTC. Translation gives CASSLEGRLGSYEQYF.

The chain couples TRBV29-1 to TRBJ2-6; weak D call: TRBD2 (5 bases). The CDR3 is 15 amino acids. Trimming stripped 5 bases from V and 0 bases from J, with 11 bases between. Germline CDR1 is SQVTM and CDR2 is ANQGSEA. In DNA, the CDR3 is TGCAGCGTTAATGAGGGTTCCTCTGGGGCCAACGTCCTGACTTTC. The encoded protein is CSVNEGSSGANVLTF.

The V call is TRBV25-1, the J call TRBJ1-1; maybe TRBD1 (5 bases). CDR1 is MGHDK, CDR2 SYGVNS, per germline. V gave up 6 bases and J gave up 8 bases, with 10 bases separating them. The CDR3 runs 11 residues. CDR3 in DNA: TGTGCCAGCAGCCACGGGACGGAAGCTTTCTTT. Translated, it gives CASSHGTEAFF.

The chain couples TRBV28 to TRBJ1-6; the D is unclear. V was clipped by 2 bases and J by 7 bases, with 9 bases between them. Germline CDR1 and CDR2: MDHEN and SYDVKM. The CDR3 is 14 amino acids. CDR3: CASSLEGPNSPLHF. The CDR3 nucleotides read TGTGCCAGCAGTTTAGAAGGGCCCAATTCACCCCTCCACTTT. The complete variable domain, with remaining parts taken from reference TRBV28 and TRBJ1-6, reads DVKVTQSSRYLVKRTGEKVFLECVQDMDHENMFWYRQDPGLGLRLIYFSYDVKMKEKGDIPEGYSVSREKKERFSLILESASTNQTSMYLCASSLEGPNSPLHFGNGTRLTVT.

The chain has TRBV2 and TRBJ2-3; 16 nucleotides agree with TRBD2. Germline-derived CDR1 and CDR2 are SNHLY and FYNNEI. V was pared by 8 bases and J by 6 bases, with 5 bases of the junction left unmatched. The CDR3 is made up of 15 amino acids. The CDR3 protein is CASEGLAGGMDTQYF. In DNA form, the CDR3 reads TGTGCCAGCGAGGGACTAGCGGGAGGGATGGATACGCAGTATTTT.